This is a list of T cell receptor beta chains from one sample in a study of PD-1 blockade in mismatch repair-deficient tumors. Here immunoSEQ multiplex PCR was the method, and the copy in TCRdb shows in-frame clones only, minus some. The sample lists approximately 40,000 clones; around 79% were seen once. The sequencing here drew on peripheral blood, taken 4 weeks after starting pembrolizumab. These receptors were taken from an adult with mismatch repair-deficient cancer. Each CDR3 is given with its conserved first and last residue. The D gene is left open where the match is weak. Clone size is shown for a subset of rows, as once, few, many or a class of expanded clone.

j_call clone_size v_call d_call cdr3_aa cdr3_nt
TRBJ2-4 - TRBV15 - CATSRDSLTSWGKNIQYF TGTGCCACCAGCAGAGATAGCCTCACTAGCTGGGGCAAAAACATTCAGTACTTC
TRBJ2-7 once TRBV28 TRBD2 CASIGTSVDEQYF TGTGCCAGCATCGGGACTAGCGTAGATGAGCAGTACTTC
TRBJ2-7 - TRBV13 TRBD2 CASSLRLLGLAGGEQYF TGTGCCAGCAGCTTAAGGCTTCTAGGACTAGCGGGAGGGGAGCAGTACTTC
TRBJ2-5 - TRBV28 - CASSWDASAQETQYF TGTGCCAGCAGTTGGGACGCTAGCGCCCAAGAGACCCAGTACTTC
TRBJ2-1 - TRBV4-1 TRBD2 CASSRGLALRPEQFF TGCGCCAGCAGCCGGGGACTAGCCCTTCGTCCGGAGCAGTTCTTC
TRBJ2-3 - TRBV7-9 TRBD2 CASSPPGGVTDTQYF TGTGCCAGCAGCCCCCCGGGGGGGGTCACAGATACGCAGTATTTT
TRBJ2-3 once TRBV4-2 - CASSQGDVSYPPSTDTQYF TGTGCCAGCAGCCAAGGAGACGTCAGTTATCCCCCTAGCACAGATACGCAGTATTTT
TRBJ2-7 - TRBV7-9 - CASSPGLLNEQYF TGTGCCAGCAGCCCTGGCCTACTAAACGAGCAGTACTTC
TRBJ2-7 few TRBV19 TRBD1 CASSISFDRASEQYF TGTGCCAGTAGTATCAGTTTTGACAGGGCAAGCGAGCAGTACTTC
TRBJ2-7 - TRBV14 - CASRPTGGRSYEQYF TGTGCCAGCAGGCCGACAGGAGGGCGATCCTACGAGCAGTACTTC
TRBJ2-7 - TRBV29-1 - CSVRRGWTASYEQYF TGCAGCGTTAGAAGGGGGTGGACAGCGTCCTACGAGCAGTACTTC
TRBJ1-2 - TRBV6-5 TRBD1 CASTGGNYGYTF TGTGCCAGCACAGGGGGCAACTATGGCTACACCTTC
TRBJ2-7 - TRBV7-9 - CASSPGGMTDAYEQYF TGTGCCAGCAGCCCGGGCGGTATGACAGACGCCTACGAGCAGTACTTC
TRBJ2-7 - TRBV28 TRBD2 CASSASLGGRYYEQYF TGTGCCAGCAGTGCATCGCTCGGCGGGAGATACTACGAGCAGTACTTC
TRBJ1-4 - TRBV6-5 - CASSYRGNEKLFF TGTGCCAGCAGTTACCGCGGGAATGAAAAACTGTTTTTT
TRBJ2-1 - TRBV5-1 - CASSLTGSHSNEQFF TGCGCCAGCAGCTTGACAGGGAGTCATTCCAATGAGCAGTTCTTC
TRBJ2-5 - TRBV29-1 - CSGQAGSHQETQYF TGCAGCGGACAAGCAGGGTCGCACCAAGAGACCCAGTACTTC
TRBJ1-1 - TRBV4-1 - CASSQGRAGEAFF TGCGCCAGCAGCCAAGGCAGGGCCGGGGAAGCTTTCTTT
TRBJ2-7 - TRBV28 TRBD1 CATREESDRGYRYEQYF TGTGCCACCCGGGAGGAGTCGGACAGGGGGTATAGGTACGAGCAGTACTTC
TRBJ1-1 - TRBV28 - CASSLGVQGSTEAFF TGTGCCAGCAGTTTAGGGGTACAGGGCTCCACTGAAGCTTTCTTT
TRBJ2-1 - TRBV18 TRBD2 CASSGTSGSTGQFF TGTGCCAGCTCGGGGACTAGCGGGTCTACGGGGCAGTTCTTC
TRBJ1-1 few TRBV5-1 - CASSTRGENTEAFF TGCGCCAGCTCGACCCGGGGCGAGAACACTGAAGCTTTCTTT
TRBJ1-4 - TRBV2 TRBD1 CASSVRDREAKLFF TGTGCCAGCAGCGTCCGGGACAGGGAGGCAAAACTGTTTTTT
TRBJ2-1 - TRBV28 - CASGGLIPYNEQFF TGTGCCAGTGGAGGACTAATCCCTTATAATGAGCAGTTCTTC
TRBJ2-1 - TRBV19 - CASSGDRSWGSSYNEQFF TGTGCCTCCTCTGGCGACAGGAGCTGGGGCAGCTCCTACAATGAGCAGTTCTTC
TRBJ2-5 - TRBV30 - CAWRGPPGETQYF TGTGCCTGGAGAGGGCCCCCCGGGGAGACCCAGTACTTC
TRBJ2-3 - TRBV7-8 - CASSLAGTPPGTDTQYF TGTGCCAGCAGCTTAGCCGGGACTCCCCCCGGTACAGATACGCAGTATTTT
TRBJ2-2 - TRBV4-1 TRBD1 CASSQVFGTGVWANTGELFF TGCGCCAGCAGCCAAGTTTTCGGGACAGGGGTTTGGGCGAACACCGGGGAGCTGTTTTTT